The present T cell receptor beta chain was sequenced within a study of T cell responses to AZD1222 COVID-19 vaccine. Study results and limitations: Baseline testing showed seropositivity in only 5 or 6 AZD1222 recipients. At 160-218 and 743-854, vaccine-associated CD4 TCRs were dominant, and they spanned spike. The study found Spike-specific TCR breadth and depth rose after two AZD1222 doses.

Only one count was recorded for this clone. The antigen is unknown. Assay used: immunoSEQ multiplex PCR; TCRdb lists only in-frame clones, some missing. The sample includes roughly 120,000 clones, roughly nine tenths of them seen just once. This CDR3 has 16 residues. CDR1 and CDR2 from the germline V gene are SGHTA and FQGNSA. With 1 base clipped from V and 6 bases from J, the junction kept 10 bases outside the gene matches. This specimen consisted of peripheral blood, obtained on day 0 of AZD1222 vaccination. This receptor was obtained from an adult in good health. The chain joins TRBV7-2 to TRBJ1-2, with 8 bases fitting TRBD1. This CDR3 is CASSLVGPGQANGYTF. CDR3 coding DNA: TGTGCCAGCAGCTTAGTGGGACCGGGACAGGCGAATGGCTACACCTTC.